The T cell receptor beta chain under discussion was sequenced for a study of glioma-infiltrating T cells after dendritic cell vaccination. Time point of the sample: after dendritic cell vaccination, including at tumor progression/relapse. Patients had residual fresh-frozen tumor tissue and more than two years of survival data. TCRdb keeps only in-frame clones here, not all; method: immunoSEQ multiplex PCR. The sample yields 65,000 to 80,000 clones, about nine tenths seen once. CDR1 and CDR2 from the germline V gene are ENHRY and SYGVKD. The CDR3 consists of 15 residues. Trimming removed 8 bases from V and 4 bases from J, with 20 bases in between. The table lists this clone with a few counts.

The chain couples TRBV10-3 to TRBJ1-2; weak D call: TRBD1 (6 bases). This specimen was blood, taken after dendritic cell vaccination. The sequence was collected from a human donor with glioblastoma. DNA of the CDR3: TGTGCCATCCGCACATCCTCCAGGGGTTCCTATGGCTACACCTTC. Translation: CAIRTSSRGSYGYTF.